This T cell receptor (beta chain) was identified during a study of blood T cell repertoires in COVID-19. Authors' data handling: Reference gene primers were amplified, and this amplification served to estimate nucleated cell counts. This table comes from immunoSEQ multiplex PCR, and its TCRdb copy is limited to in-frame clones, with some not included. The DNA was the basis for D and trimming; V, J and clone size are from that table. The sample has more than 150,000 clones, about 90% seen once; the top ten hold around 6.5%. Per germline, CDR1 SNHLY and CDR2 FYNNEI. The V and J ends lost 5 bases and 1 base, in that order; junction bases with no gene match: 5. There are 16 residues in the CDR3. Participant reports of clinical history set cohort assignment.

The chain combines TRBV2 with TRBJ2-3; 11 bases line up with TRBD2. This TCR was recovered from a woman between 45 and 65 years old who had recovered from COVID-19. The source material was PBMCs or T cells enriched from blood (not recorded which). The CDR3 loop reads CASSSSTSGGTDTQYF. DNA of the CDR3: TGTGCCAGCAGTTCGTCGACTAGCGGGGGCACAGATACGCAGTATTTT.